Following are 13 T cell receptor beta chains from one sample sequenced in a study of cytomegalovirus exposure and HLA in healthy donors. The PCR contained 60 Vbeta and 13 Jbeta primers. TCRdb's table, derived via immunoSEQ multiplex PCR, lists solely in-frame clones and lacks some. The data hold approximately 200,000 clones, with 75% to 85% observed a single time. Sequenced sample: PBMCs. These receptors all stem from a girl aged 5-17 years in good health and CMV-seropositive.

This clone showed up just once. The rearrangement links TRBV10-1 to TRBJ2-1; D call uncertain. V shed 4 bases and J shed 0 bases, with 7 bases lying between them. The CDR3 contains 14 residues. Germline CDR1 reads WNHNN; CDR2 reads SYGVQD (reference sequence). This CDR3 reads CASSGLPSYNEQFF. The DNA for the CDR3 is TGCGCCAGCAGTGGTCTCCCCTCCTACAATGAGCAGTTCTTC.

The chain joins TRBV11-2 to TRBJ2-7; 8 bases are shared with TRBD2. Trimming removed 1 base from V and 5 bases from J; junction bases left unmatched: 4. CDR3 size: 14 residues. Germline CDR1 is SGHAT and CDR2 is FQNNGV. The CDR3 sequence: CASSLAGGQNEQYF. The CDR3, as DNA: TGTGCCAGCAGCTTAGCGGGGGGGCAGAACGAGCAGTACTTC.

The rearrangement joins TRBV7-8 to TRBJ2-7; D ambiguous. This CDR3 has 14 amino acids. Germline assignment: CDR1 SGHVS and CDR2 FQNEAQ. V lost 0 bases to trimming and J lost 2 bases, with 8 bases between them. The CDR3 sequence: CASSLARRTYEQYF. The CDR3 DNA reads TGTGCCAGCAGCTTAGCGCGTAGAACCTACGAGCAGTACTTC.

The chain combines TRBV12-5 with TRBJ1-2; 7 bases are a match to TRBD1. This CDR3 comprises 15 residues. Trimming cost V 3 bases and J 6 bases; bases outside gene matches: 10. Germline CDR1 LGHNT, CDR2 FRNRAP. CDR3 coding DNA: TGTGCTAGTGGTTTTAGACCCGGGACAGAAGATGGCTACACCTTC. This gives the protein CASGFRPGTEDGYTF.

V is TRBV10-3 and J is TRBJ2-2, with 11 bases aligning to TRBD2. The germline CDR1 and CDR2 sequences are ENHRY and SYGVKD. CDR3 length equals 13 residues. CDR3 residues: CGSGGATTGELFF. As DNA, the CDR3 is TGTGGTAGCGGGGGGGCCACCACCGGGGAGCTGTTTTTT.

V usage is TRBV18 and J usage is TRBJ1-1; D not certain. The germline gives CDR1 KGHSH, CDR2 LQKENI. Deletions cut 2 bases from V and 7 bases from J, with 11 bases between. CDR3 length: 13 amino acids. DNA for the CDR3: TGTGCCAGCTCACCATTGGGCCCTGGTGAAGCTTTCTTT. This sequence encodes CASSPLGPGEAFF.

This chain links TRBV4-1 with TRBJ2-5; unclear D gene. The CDR3 length is 15 residues. Per the germline V gene, CDR1 is MGHRA and CDR2 is YSYEKL. The V end lost 1 base, the J end lost 1 base, and 10 bases lay between the germline ends. CDR3: CASSQAGRLQETQYF. The CDR3 DNA is TGCGCCAGCAGCCAAGCCGGCAGACTCCAAGAGACCCAGTACTTC.

V usage is TRBV5-4 and J usage is TRBJ2-5; 8 bases line up with TRBD2. The V gene's germline CDR1 is SGHNT and CDR2 YYREEE (reference sequence). The CDR3 sequence is 13 residues long. J lost 5 bases, V lost 6 bases, and 6 bases had no gene match. The CDR3 DNA reads TGTGCCAGCATGATGAGCGGGGGCGAGACCCAGTACTTC. This translates into CASMMSGGETQYF.

This chain uses TRBV7-2 with TRBJ2-4; TRBD2 matches 8 bases. The CDR3 extends over 12 amino acids. CDR1 SGHTA and CDR2 FQGNSA come from the germline V gene. The junction had 2 bases not matched to a gene; V was cut back by 5 bases and J by 8 bases. CDR3 residues: CASSPGGYIQYF. In nucleotides, the CDR3 is TGTGCCAGCAGCCCGGGGGGGTACATTCAGTACTTC.

The CDR3 nucleotides are TGTGCTAGTGCCCGGGGGGGGAGCACAGATACGCAGTATTTT. Protein product: CASARGGSTDTQYF. This rearrangement joins TRBV12-5 to TRBJ2-3; 8 bases agree with TRBD2. V shed 7 bases and J 0 bases; nucleotides not matched to a gene: 3. CDR1 is LGHNT, CDR2 FRNRAP, per germline. The CDR3 runs to 14 residues.

In its sample, this clone was seen a few times. This chain uses TRBV28 with TRBJ1-2, with D hard to call. The V gene lost 10 bases and the J gene lost 0 bases, with 9 bases spanning the gap. There are 12 residues in the CDR3. The V gene's germline CDR1 is MDHEN and CDR2 SYDVKM. CDR3 nucleotide sequence: TGTGCCACTAGGGAGGCTAACTATGGCTACACCTTC. Translating gives CATREANYGYTF.

This CDR3 reads CASRFGILSGPLPRADTQYF. Here the CDR3 DNA reads TGTGCCAGCAGGTTTGGGATACTTAGCGGACCCCTCCCGAGGGCAGATACGCAGTATTTT. The chain is built from TRBV12-1 and TRBJ2-3; the D call TRBD2 from the table was never checked on the DNA. TRBV12-1 is labeled a pseudogene. This CDR3 is built from 20 residues.

Note on this clone: A much larger clone is a single base away; this may be a read error. The rearrangement joins TRBV6-1 to TRBJ2-3; 9 bases fit TRBD2. The junction had 2 bases not matched to a gene; V was cut back by 5 bases and J by 2 bases. This CDR3 has 14 residues. Germline values: CDR1 MNHNS, CDR2 SASEGT. CDR3 amino acids: CASSSSGDTDTQYF. In DNA form, the CDR3 reads TGTGCCAGCAGTTCTAGCGGGGACACAGATACGCAGTATTTT.